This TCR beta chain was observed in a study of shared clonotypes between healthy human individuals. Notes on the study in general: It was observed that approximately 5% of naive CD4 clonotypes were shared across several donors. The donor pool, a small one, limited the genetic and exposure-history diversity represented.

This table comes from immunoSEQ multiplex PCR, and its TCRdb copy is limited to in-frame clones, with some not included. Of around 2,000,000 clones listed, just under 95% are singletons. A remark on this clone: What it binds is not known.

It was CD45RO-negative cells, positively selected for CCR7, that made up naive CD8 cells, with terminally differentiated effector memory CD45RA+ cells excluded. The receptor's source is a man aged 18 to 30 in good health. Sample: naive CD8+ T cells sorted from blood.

The CDR3 nucleotides read TGCGCCAGCAGCCAATGGGTGGCCGAGCAACAAAGGGGCACCGGGGAGCTGTTTTTT. The encoded protein is CASSQWVAEQQRGTGELFF. The genes are TRBV4-1 and TRBJ2-2; tentative D call: TRBD1 (5 bases). The germline V gene encodes CDR1 MGHRA and CDR2 YSYEKL. CDR3 length: 19 residues. Trimming stripped 2 bases from V and 4 bases from J, with 23 bases between.